A single sample is the source of the 27 T cell receptor beta chains below, sequenced in a study of T cell repertoires in cytomegalovirus infection. Each CDR3 protein is one row after TCRdb ran MiXCR on the reads. The sample has about 120,000 distinct CDR3 sequences, 10% seen once. No cognate antigen is known for these TCRs. Source material: PBMCs, sequenced either directly or after in vitro stimulation (not recorded which). The source is a human donor in good health (CMV status not recorded). Some clones in this sample may be carry-over from other donors' samples.

V gene TRBV7-8 combines with J gene TRBJ2-2; 7 nucleotides align to TRBD2. Per the germline V gene, CDR1 is SGHVS and CDR2 is FQNEAQ. The J segment lost 6 bases and the V segment lost 3 bases, leaving 4 bases of the junction unmatched. This CDR3 has 14 amino acids. The CDR3 DNA sequence: TGTGCCAGCAGCTTCGTGGGAGGGGCCGGGGAGCTGTTTTTT. This gives the protein CASSFVGGAGELFF.

This clonotype was seen ten or more times. This chain joins TRBV5-4 and TRBJ1-6; D gene ambiguous. V shed 4 bases and J shed 13 bases, with 12 bases lying between them. Germline CDR1 SGHNT, CDR2 YYREEE (reference sequence). The CDR3 consists of 12 residues. CDR3 region: CASSKDGVPLHF. The CDR3 DNA follows: TGTGCCAGCAGCAAGGATGGAGTGCCCCTCCACTTT.

This clonotype was counted a few times. The genes are TRBV5-1 and TRBJ2-1, with 13 bases matching TRBD2. V lost 5 bases and J lost 9; bases outside the gene matches: 23. Germline loops: CDR1 SGHRS, CDR2 YFSETQ. The CDR3 runs 20 residues. The CDR3 sequence: CASRVRPALGLAGPPSEQFF. The CDR3 nucleotides are TGCGCCAGCAGAGTCCGACCCGCCCTGGGACTAGCGGGACCTCCTAGTGAGCAGTTCTTC. Combining the CDR3 with reference TRBV5-1 and TRBJ2-1 gives the whole variable domain KAGVTQTPRYLIKTRGQQVTLSCSPISGHRSVSWYQQTPGQGLQFLFEYFSETQRNKGNFPGRFSGRQFSNSRSEMNVSTLELGDSALYLCASRVRPALGLAGPPSEQFFGPGTRLTVL.

In its sample, this clonotype was seen many times. The chain uses TRBV28 and TRBJ1-2; D gene uncertain. The CDR3 runs 14 residues. The V end was cut by 2 bases, the J end by 4 bases, with 11 bases between. Germline CDR1 is MDHEN and CDR2 is SYDVKM. This CDR3 reads CASSLGNTRYGYTF. The CDR3 DNA is TGTGCCAGCAGTTTAGGTAACACCCGCTATGGCTACACCTTC.

This clonotype has only a few counts. This chain connects TRBV19 to TRBJ1-5; a weak D match, TRBD1 (6 bases). V was trimmed by 5 bases and J by 0 bases, leaving 20 bases between them. This CDR3 is 18 amino acids long. The germline V gene has CDR1 LNHDA and CDR2 SQIVND (reference sequence). CDR3 sequence reads: CASSPWTELTYSNQPQHF. The DNA for the CDR3 is TGTGCCAGTAGTCCTTGGACAGAACTTACTTATAGCAATCAGCCCCAGCATTTT.

The chain employs TRBV10-1 and TRBJ2-1; D call uncertain. CDR1 and CDR2 from the germline V gene are WNHNN and SYGVQD (reference sequence). The CDR3 has 13 amino acids. The V and J ends lost 2 bases and 4 bases respectively, with 6 bases between them. The CDR3 here is CASSEGAYNEQFF. The CDR3, as DNA: TGCGCCAGCAGTGAGGGCGCTTACAATGAGCAGTTCTTC.

The chain employs TRBV14 and TRBJ2-1, with TRBD1 identical over 11 bases. The CDR3 has 13 residues. Germline CDR1 SGHDN, CDR2 FVKESK. The V gene end was trimmed by 8 bases and the J gene end by 8 bases; junction bases not matched to a gene: 5. The CDR3 DNA follows: TGTGCCAGCGGGGGACAGGGGGGCGATGAGCAGTTCTTC. As protein: CASGGQGGDEQFF. The entire variable domain, with the rest obtained from reference TRBV14 and TRBJ2-1, is as follows: EAGVTQFPSHSVIEKGQTVTLRCDPISGHDNLYWYRRVMGKEIKFLLHFVKESKQDESGMPNNRFLAERTGGTYSTLKVQPAELEDSGVYFCASGGQGGDEQFFGPGTRLTVL.

The chain has TRBV25-1 and TRBJ1-1, with TRBD1 matching 7 bases. V lost 4 bases, J lost 3 bases, and 2 bases stayed unmatched. Germline assignment: CDR1 MGHDK and CDR2 SYGVNS. The CDR3 contains 13 residues. In DNA, the CDR3 is TGTGCCAGCAGTGTGCAGGGGGACACTGAAGCTTTCTTT. Amino acid sequence: CASSVQGDTEAFF.

This clonotype was seen ten or more times. The CDR3 DNA reads as TGTGCCAGCAGTACCCAGCTTGGACAGCCCCAGCATTTT. Translated: CASSTQLGQPQHF. This chain joins TRBV6-8 and TRBJ1-5; D is uncertain. Trimming pared 5 bases from V and 7 bases from J, leaving 12 bases between. This CDR3 region has 13 residues. CDR1 and CDR2 (germline): MNHGY, SAAAGT.

This clonotype was seen a handful of times. This sequence joins TRBV19 and TRBJ2-5, with a weak D call TRBD2 (5 bases). The V gene's germline CDR1 is LNHDA and CDR2 SQIVND (reference sequence). The CDR3 consists of 15 residues. V gave up 2 bases and J gave up 5 bases, with 15 bases separating them. CDR3 bases: TGTGCCAGTAGTATAAGTGGCGGAGTAGCGGAGACCCAGTACTTC. It codes for CASSISGGVAETQYF.

This clonotype came up many times. In DNA, the CDR3 is TGTGCCAGCAGCGCAGGTACCCGAGGAAGCTATGGCTACACCTTC. Its translation: CASSAGTRGSYGYTF. The rearrangement joins TRBV7-2 to TRBJ1-2; D gene unclear. The CDR3 is 15 amino acids. Trimming stripped 5 bases from V and 4 bases from J, with 17 bases between. Germline V gene sequence: CDR1 SGHTA, CDR2 FQGNSA.

This clonotype came up many times. This chain joins TRBV7-9 and TRBJ2-7; 7 nucleotides align to TRBD1. The CDR3 runs 13 residues. After removal of 5 bases from V and 5 bases from J, the junction contained 6 bases not matched to a gene. CDR1 SEHNR and CDR2 FQNEAQ come from the germline V gene (reference sequence). CDR3 region: CASSQGQVNEQYF. The CDR3 DNA is TGTGCCAGCAGCCAAGGACAGGTCAACGAGCAGTACTTC.

This clonotype was observed at least ten times. V and J are TRBV6-4 and TRBJ2-3; TRBD2 matches at 10 bases. Trimming removed 4 bases from V and 6 bases from J; junction bases left unmatched: 10. The CDR3 has 16 residues. Germline CDR1 is MRHNA and CDR2 is SNTAGT. The chain's CDR3 is CASSAASGSPADTQYF. The CDR3 DNA follows: TGTGCCAGCAGTGCGGCTAGCGGGAGCCCAGCCGATACGCAGTATTTT.

In its sample, this clonotype was seen many times. The chain carries TRBV7-2 and TRBJ2-1; TRBD2 is a possible D gene (5 bases). Germline V gene lookup returns CDR1 SGHTA and CDR2 FQGNSA. The CDR3 is made up of 15 amino acids. V was cut by 3 bases and J by 6 bases, with 15 bases left in between. The CDR3 nucleotides are TGTGCCAGCAGCTTCTCCGGGATTCCCATCAATGAGCAGTTCTTC. Amino acid sequence: CASSFSGIPINEQFF.

This clonotype was seen a few times. The V gene is TRBV7-2, the J gene TRBJ2-1; 7 bases agree with TRBD2. V shed 4 bases and J 3 bases; nucleotides not matched to a gene: 9. Germline CDR1 reads SGHTA; CDR2 reads FQGNSA. The CDR3 has 16 residues. In nucleotides, the CDR3 is TGTGCCAGCAGCTGGACTAGGAGTGATGGCTACAATGAGCAGTTCTTC. The encoded protein is CASSWTRSDGYNEQFF.

This clonotype appeared many times. Compared with germline, one end of the junction differs, possibly owing to a read error. The chain has TRBV7-7 and TRBJ2-5; tentatively, D is TRBD2 (6 bases). This CDR3 has 13 amino acids. CDR1 and CDR2 (germline): SSHAT, FNYEAQ (reference sequence). The CDR3 here is CASSPGTAETQYF. In DNA form, the CDR3 reads TGTGCTAGCAGCCCAGGGACTGCGGAGACCCAGTACTTC.

In nucleotides, the CDR3 is TGTGCCAGCATGATGAGGGGGCTCAACACTGAAGCTTTCTTT. Its protein is CASMMRGLNTEAFF. The rearrangement joins TRBV27 to TRBJ1-1, with 7 bases matching TRBD1. The V segment lost 7 bases and the J segment 2 bases; nucleotides outside the gene matches: 7. The germline V gene has CDR1 MNHEY and CDR2 SMNVEV (reference sequence). The CDR3 sequence is 14 residues long.

This clonotype was picked up many times. The genes are TRBV7-3 and TRBJ2-3, with TRBD2 matching over 8 bases. J lost 0 bases, V lost 5 bases, and 7 bases had no gene match. The CDR3 length is 16 residues. Germline V gene sequence: CDR1 SGHTA, CDR2 FQGTGA. CDR3 amino acids: CASSVNSGASTDTQYF. DNA for the CDR3: TGTGCCAGCAGCGTGAATAGCGGGGCTAGCACAGATACGCAGTATTTT.

The chain links TRBV11-3 to TRBJ2-5, with 12 bases aligning to TRBD2. Germline CDR1 reads SGHNT; CDR2 reads YENEEA. The CDR3 runs to 18 residues. The J segment lost 3 bases and the V segment lost 3 bases, leaving 11 bases of the junction unmatched. The CDR3 coding sequence is TGTGCCAGCAGCTTTCGGACTAGCGGGATAGGGGAGAAAGAGACCCAGTACTTC. It encodes CASSFRTSGIGEKETQYF.

About this clonotype itself: A read error is possible here, since a much larger clone lies one base away. The gene calls are TRBV7-9 and TRBJ2-1; D gene unclear. The J call may be faulty, since TRBJ2-7 better matches the DNA end. The CDR3 has 15 amino acids. CDR1 and CDR2 from the germline V gene are SEHNR and FQNEAQ (reference sequence). CDR3 nucleotide sequence: TGTGCCAGCAGCTTTTTCAGGAGCTCCTACAATGAGCAGTACTTC. Translating gives CASSFFRSSYNEQYF.

This clonotype was observed many times. This chain uses TRBV12-3 or TRBV12-4 with TRBJ2-7, with 9 positions matching TRBD1. Trimming took 0 bases from V and 5 from J; bases not matched to a gene: 8. This CDR3 has 16 residues. In DNA, the CDR3 is TGTGCCAGCAGTTTAGCCAACAGGGGGCTTTCTAACGAGCAGTACTTC. The encoded protein is CASSLANRGLSNEQYF.

This clonotype has a handful of counts. The CDR3 here is CATRAGASTDTQYF. The CDR3, as DNA: TGTGCCACCAGAGCGGGGGCTTCCACAGATACGCAGTATTTT. The chain carries TRBV10-3 and TRBJ2-3, with 8 bases fitting TRBD2. Trimming cost V 10 bases and J 2 bases; bases outside gene matches: 8. CDR1 is ENHRY, CDR2 SYGVKD, per germline. The length of the CDR3 is 14 residues.

This sequence joins TRBV11-2 and TRBJ1-5; D gene unclear. Germline-derived CDR1 and CDR2 are SGHAT and FQNNGV. V was clipped by 1 base and J by 5 bases, with 6 bases between them. The CDR3 loop spans 13 amino acids. The CDR3 here is CASSLGQHQPQHF. Here the CDR3 DNA reads TGTGCCAGCAGCTTAGGGCAGCATCAGCCCCAGCATTTT.

This clonotype has only a few counts. The chain couples TRBV27 to TRBJ2-1, with 8 bases identical to TRBD2. V lost 3 bases, J lost 3 bases, and 1 base stayed unmatched. Germline CDR1 and CDR2: MNHEY and SMNVEV (reference sequence). The CDR3 has 14 residues. The CDR3 DNA sequence: TGTGCCAGCAGTTTTAGCGGGGTCTACAATGAGCAGTTCTTC. Amino acids: CASSFSGVYNEQFF.

In this sample, this clonotype turned up many times. This chain uses TRBV28 with TRBJ2-5; D could derive from TRBD1 or TRBD2 (6 bases each). The V and J ends lost 8 bases and 2 bases respectively, with 18 bases between them. The CDR3 is 15 residues long. Germline CDR1 reads MDHEN; CDR2 reads SYDVKM. In DNA, the CDR3 is TGTGCCAGCTTCTCGTGGGGGGCGGGACAAGAGACCCAGTACTTC. Translating gives CASFSWGAGQETQYF.

The J gene is TRBJ2-1, the V gene TRBV6-6, with D perhaps TRBD2 (5 bases). The germline V gene encodes CDR1 MNHNY and CDR2 SVGAGI (reference sequence). The V end was cut by 0 bases, the J end by 8 bases, with 11 bases between. The CDR3 runs 14 residues. The CDR3 DNA reads TGTGCCAGCAGTTACTCAGGGAGCAGTGATGAGCAGTTCTTC. Its translation: CASSYSGSSDEQFF.

This clonotype has a handful of counts. CDR3 DNA: TGTGCCAGCATTCCCCAGGGAAGTCGAAATCAGCCCCAGCATTTT. This gives the protein CASIPQGSRNQPQHF. The chain has TRBV6-6 and TRBJ1-5; D is possibly TRBD1 (5 bases). The CDR3 runs to 15 residues. With 7 bases removed from V and 4 bases from J, the gap between germline ends came to 17 bases. Germline V gene lookup returns CDR1 MNHNY and CDR2 SVGAGI (reference sequence).